One sample yielded the 22 T cell receptor beta chains listed below, sequenced in a study of tumor and adjacent non-tumor tissue in lung cancer. The library came from three nested PCR rounds adapted from ARM-PCR protocols. TCRdb independently ran MiXCR on the multiplex PCR reads; one entry per CDR3 protein. The table lists tens of thousands of distinct CDR3 sequences, more than 65% of them singletons. The template was RNA from unsorted bulk tissue. Distant lung tissue was collected more than 3 cm away from the tumor edge. Sequenced: distant non-tumor lung tissue. The origin of the receptors is a man in his 70s with non-small cell lung cancer.

Points on this clonotype: Being one base from a much bigger clone, this may be a read error. The chain recombines TRBV4-3 with TRBJ2-6, with D possibly TRBD1 on 5 matching bases. The CDR3 extends over 15 amino acids. Germline CDR1 reads LGHNA; CDR2 reads YSLEER. The DNA of the CDR3 is TGCGCCAGCAGCCAACGGCTCTCTGGGGCCAACGTCATGACTTTC. It translates to CASSQRLSGANVMTF.

The V gene is TRBV7-3, the J gene TRBJ2-2; 8 bases align to TRBD2. In germline, CDR1 is SGHTA, CDR2 FQGTGA. The ends lost 5 bases at V and 6 bases at J; junction bases unmatched: 8. The CDR3 runs 15 residues. This CDR3 is CASSRIGGAPGELFF. Here the CDR3 DNA reads TGTGCCAGCAGCCGCATCGGGGGGGCCCCCGGGGAGCTGTTTTTT.

The V call is TRBV11-2, the J call TRBJ2-2, with D possibly being TRBD1 (5 bases). Between the trimmed V and J ends, which lost 9 bases and 4 bases, there was a span of 18 bases. The CDR3 runs to 15 residues. Germline CDR1 and CDR2: SGHAT and FQNNGV. The CDR3 loop reads CASIPAQRGTGELFF. The CDR3 DNA follows: TGTGCCAGTATCCCGGCCCAAAGGGGCACCGGGGAGCTGTTTTTT.

This clonotype is a singleton in its sample. The junction differs from germline at one of its ends, possibly a read error. V gene TRBV6-1 combines with J gene TRBJ1-2; 9 bases align to TRBD1. Looked up from germline, CDR1 is MNHNS and CDR2 is SASEGT. This CDR3 spans 13 amino acids. The chain's CDR3 is CTSSSGTGNGYTF. Here the CDR3 DNA reads TGTACCAGCAGTTCCGGGACAGGGAATGGCTACACCTTC.

This clonotype showed up many times. The rearrangement links TRBV6-5 to TRBJ2-7; 10 bases align to TRBD1. The CDR3 is 15 amino acids. Trimming at V came to 2 bases and at J to 7 bases, leaving 8 bases not matched to a gene. From germline, CDR1 is MNHEY and CDR2 SVGAGI. CDR3 protein: CASSYEGTGVREQYF. The CDR3 coding sequence is TGTGCCAGCAGTTACGAAGGGACAGGGGTTCGAGAGCAGTACTTC.

This clonotype was detected only a few times. The chain combines TRBV20-1 with TRBJ1-2; TRBD1 is a possible D gene (6 bases). Germline loops: CDR1 DFQATT, CDR2 SNEGSKA (reference sequence). Deletions cut 0 bases from V and 5 bases from J, with 22 bases between. This CDR3 is 17 amino acids long. This CDR3 is CSARDIGGAGTRYGYTF. Written as DNA, the CDR3 is TGCAGTGCTAGAGATATAGGAGGTGCGGGGACAAGATATGGCTACACCTTC.

The chain couples TRBV6-5 to TRBJ1-5; D not certain. Germline V gene data show CDR1 as MNHEY and CDR2 as SVGAGI. With 5 bases removed from V and 4 bases from J, the gap between germline ends came to 12 bases. CDR3 length: 14 amino acids. The CDR3 is CASSLLGMNQPQHF. CDR3 sequence (DNA): TGTGCCAGCAGTCTACTAGGAATGAATCAGCCCCAGCATTTT.

This clonotype was observed once. The CDR3 DNA follows: TGTGCCAGCAACCCGTTACAGGACAATTATGGCTACACCTTC. Translation gives CASNPLQDNYGYTF. This chain joins TRBV4-2 and TRBJ1-2; tentative D call: TRBD1 (5 bases). The CDR3 spans 14 residues. V was trimmed by 7 bases and J by 5 bases, leaving 17 bases between them. Germline lookup yields CDR1 LGHNA and CDR2 YNFKEQ.

This clonotype was seen only once. This could be a read error, since a much larger clone is one nucleotide away. This chain joins TRBV5-8 and TRBJ2-1; 9 nucleotides match TRBD2. This CDR3 comprises 15 residues. Germline V lookup: CDR1 SGHTS, CDR2 YDEGEE. The CDR3 loop reads CASSFGTSNYNEQLF. The CDR3 region has the DNA TGTGCCAGCAGCTTCGGGACTAGCAACTACAATGAGCAGTTATTC.

This clonotype was observed a few times. A much larger clone is a single base away; this may be a read error. The chain employs TRBV11-2 and TRBJ1-1; D call uncertain. The CDR3 runs 15 residues. In germline, CDR1 is SGHAT, CDR2 FQNNGV. V was trimmed by 7 bases and J by 2 bases, leaving 17 bases between them. This CDR3 is CASNTGPAQNTEAFF. In nucleotides, the CDR3 is TGTGCCAGCAACACCGGGCCCGCACAAAACACTGAAGCTTTCTTT.

Comments on this clonotype: Given the absence of the conserved phenylalanine or tryptophan at the CDR3 end, a read error is likely. V gene TRBV29-1 combines with J gene TRBJ2-2, with D hard to call. Germline V gene data show CDR1 as SQVTM and CDR2 as ANQGSEA. Trimming pared 7 bases from V and 6 bases from J, leaving 9 bases between. This CDR3 is 11 amino acids long. The CDR3 nucleotides read TGCAGCGGACGCAACGCCGGGGAGCTGTTTCTT. Amino acids: CSGRNAGELFL.

About this clonotype itself: A read error is possible here, since a much larger clone lies one base away. J is TRBJ1-1 and V is TRBV5-6, with D possibly being TRBD1 (5 bases). Germline CDR1 is SGHDT and CDR2 is YYEEEE. The CDR3 has 13 residues. The CDR3 nucleotides read TGTGCCAGCAGTCTATGGGGGAACAATGAAGCTTTCTTT. This encodes CASSLWGNNEAFF.

This clonotype appeared many times. The CDR3 loop reads CASSAAGPQETQYF. The CDR3 nucleotides read TGTGCCAGCAGCGCCGCAGGACCGCAAGAGACCCAGTACTTC. The chain couples TRBV5-4 to TRBJ2-5; the D is unclear. V was trimmed by 4 bases and J by 2 bases, leaving 12 bases between them. Germline V gives CDR1 SGHNT, CDR2 YYREEE (reference sequence). This CDR3 has 14 amino acids.

Details on this clonotype: A much larger clone sits a single nucleotide away, making a read error possible. This sequence joins TRBV2 and TRBJ2-1; unclear D gene. The V end lost 6 bases, the J end lost 4 bases, and 4 bases lay between the germline ends. Germline V gene lookup returns CDR1 SNHLY and CDR2 FYNNEI. The CDR3 consists of 11 residues. The CDR3 here is CASRAYNEQFF. The DNA of the CDR3 is TGTGCCAGCAGAGCTTACAATGAGCAGTTCTTC.

This clonotype appeared a single time. Germline is not matched at one junction end, which may reflect a read error. The chain joins TRBV29-1 to TRBJ2-7; TRBD1 or TRBD2 may be the D gene (5 bases each). The CDR3 sequence is 12 residues long. Germline V CDR1 and CDR2: SQVTM, ANQGSEA. The CDR3 DNA reads TGCAGCGCCTGGGGGATGAACCCCGAGCAGCGCTTC. Translation gives CSAWGMNPEQRF.

The gene calls are TRBV5-1 and TRBJ2-2, with D perhaps given as TRBD1 or TRBD2 (5 bases each). V lost 0 bases to trimming and J lost 15 bases, with 27 bases between them. Germline V lookup: CDR1 SGHRS, CDR2 YFSETQ. CDR3 length: 17 residues. Written as DNA, the CDR3 is TGCGCCAGCAGCTTGGAGGATGAAGGGGACCCAACCGGGAAGTTGTTTTTT. This sequence encodes CASSLEDEGDPTGKLFF.

This clonotype was observed a few times. The J gene is TRBJ2-4, the V gene TRBV4-3; weak D call: TRBD1 (6 bases). Trimming pared 6 bases from V and 4 bases from J, leaving 13 bases between. The CDR3 covers 14 residues. Germline V gene lookup returns CDR1 LGHNA and CDR2 YSLEER. CDR3 protein: CASRQTGAKNIQYF. The CDR3 DNA follows: TGCGCCAGCAGACAGACAGGAGCAAAAAACATTCAGTACTTC.

The chain links TRBV5-1 to TRBJ1-6; 9 bases agree with TRBD1. The CDR3 sequence is 16 residues long. CDR1 and CDR2 (germline): SGHRS, YFSETQ. V shed 3 bases and J 8 bases; nucleotides not matched to a gene: 9. DNA of the CDR3: TGCGCCAGCAGCTGGAGGACAGGGGAGGTGGATTCACCCCTCCACTTT. This sequence encodes CASSWRTGEVDSPLHF.

This chain links TRBV12-3 or TRBV12-4 with TRBJ2-2; maybe TRBD1 (6 bases). CDR3 length: 16 amino acids. Between the trimmed V and J ends, which lost 5 bases and 7 bases, there was a span of 20 bases. The CDR3 region is CASSLYSGGYNGELFF. For the CDR3, the DNA is TGTGCCAGCAGTCTATACAGTGGGGGCTATAACGGGGAGCTGTTTTTT.

Points on this clonotype: The junction shows a germline mismatch at one end, possibly a read error. The genes are TRBV6-2 or TRBV6-3 and TRBJ2-2; 10 nucleotides agree with TRBD1. CDR1 is MNHEY, CDR2 SVGEGT, per germline. The CDR3 loop spans 15 amino acids. CDR3 bases: TGTTCCAGCAGTCCCGGGACAGGGGACACCGGTGAGCTATTTTTT. This encodes CSSSPGTGDTGELFF.

With regard to this clonotype: Compared with germline, one end of the junction differs, possibly owing to a read error. This chain connects TRBV5-5 to TRBJ1-2; tentatively, D is TRBD1 (5 bases). The CDR3 is 13 amino acids. CDR1 and CDR2 from the germline V gene are SGHKS and YYEKEE (reference sequence). CDR3 DNA sequence: TGTGCCATCATGGGGCAGCCCCTCTATGGCTACATCTTC. Encoded protein: CAIMGQPLYGYIF.

Turning to this clonotype: A read error is possible here, since a much larger clone lies one base away. This rearrangement joins TRBV10-3 to TRBJ1-2; the D gene is possibly TRBD1 (6 bases). CDR3 length equals 13 residues. In germline, CDR1 is ENHRY, CDR2 SYGVKD. The CDR3: CVIRGADQYGYTF. DNA of the CDR3: TGTGTCATCAGGGGAGCGGACCAATATGGCTACACCTTC.